Each of the 23 T cell receptor beta chains below was sequenced from the same sample in a study of blood T cell repertoires in COVID-19. Data came from immunoSEQ multiplex PCR; TCRdb stores just in-frame clones and leaves some out. The table lists 230,000 or so clones, roughly 80% of them singletons, with roughly 3.1% in the top ten. The sequencing input was PBMCs or T cells enriched from blood (not recorded which). The receptors stem from a man in his fifties or sixties who had recovered from COVID-19.

This chain connects TRBV12-3 or TRBV12-4 to TRBJ2-3; TRBD2 might be the D (6 bases). Trimming took 10 bases from V and 6 from J, leaving 14 bases between them. The CDR3 has 12 residues. The CDR3 DNA is TGTGCCACCGGGCGGGATAGGGATACGCAGTATTTT. Amino acid sequence: CATGRDRDTQYF.

This clone appeared once. The chain has TRBV5-4 and TRBJ2-1; TRBD2 aligns across 10 bases. CDR3 length: 16 amino acids. Per germline, CDR1 SGHNT and CDR2 YYREEE (reference sequence). Trimming took 4 bases from V and 0 from J; bases not matched to a gene: 4. CDR3: CASSISGRSSYNEQFF. The CDR3 DNA follows: TGTGCCAGCAGCATTAGCGGGAGGAGCTCCTACAATGAGCAGTTCTTC.

The chain links TRBV7-2 to TRBJ2-7; 10 bases line up with TRBD1. With V trimmed by 5 bases and J by 4 bases, 5 bases remained unmatched. The germline CDR1 and CDR2 sequences are SGHTA and FQGNSA. The CDR3 has 14 amino acids. The CDR3 is CASSIRTGGYEQYF. CDR3 sequence (DNA): TGTGCCAGCAGCATAAGGACAGGGGGGTACGAGCAGTACTTC.

V gene TRBV7-2 combines with J gene TRBJ2-7; 11 nucleotides line up with TRBD2. The CDR3 covers 15 residues. Trimming cost V 5 bases and J 3 bases; bases outside gene matches: 6. Germline loops: CDR1 SGHTA, CDR2 FQGNSA. The chain's CDR3 is CASSPTSGSSYEQYF. CDR3 nucleotides: TGTGCCAGCAGCCCTACTAGCGGGAGTAGCTACGAGCAGTACTTC.

The rearrangement uses TRBV28 and TRBJ2-1; 7 bases map to TRBD2. In germline, CDR1 is MDHEN, CDR2 SYDVKM. The CDR3 covers 12 residues. V shed 3 bases and J 10 bases; nucleotides not matched to a gene: 3. The CDR3 loop is CASSLSSGEQFF. The CDR3 nucleotides are TGTGCCAGCAGTTTGAGTAGCGGGGAGCAGTTCTTC.

This clone was detected once. The CDR3 loop reads CAISGGGGVSPLHF. In DNA, the CDR3 is TGTGCCATCAGTGGGGGCGGAGGGGTTTCACCCCTCCACTTT. The J gene is TRBJ1-6, the V gene TRBV10-3; a weak D match, TRBD1 (5 bases). V lost 4 bases to trimming and J lost 9 bases, with 13 bases between them. The CDR3 has 14 residues. Germline values: CDR1 ENHRY, CDR2 SYGVKD.

This chain uses TRBV29-1 with TRBJ2-2; D ambiguous. This CDR3 is built from 13 residues. Germline CDR1 reads SQVTM; CDR2 reads ANQGSEA. V was cut by 8 bases and J by 0 bases, with 10 bases left in between. This CDR3 reads CSLQNANTGELFF. The CDR3 region has the DNA TGCAGCTTGCAGAACGCGAACACCGGGGAGCTGTTTTTT.

The chain combines TRBV7-2 with TRBJ1-3; D is unresolved. V gave up 0 bases and J gave up 1 base, with 10 bases separating them. Germline CDR1 reads SGHTA; CDR2 reads FQGNSA. The CDR3 is made up of 16 amino acids. The CDR3 region has the DNA TGTGCCAGCAGCTTAGCGAGTCGGGGTTCTGGAAACACCATATATTTT. This gives the protein CASSLASRGSGNTIYF. Full variable domain (remainder filled in from reference TRBV7-2 and TRBJ1-3): GAGVSQSPSNKVTEKGKDVELRCDPISGHTALYWYRQSLGQGLEFLIYFQGNSAPDKSGLPSDRFSAERTGGSVSTLTIQRTQQEDSAVYLCASSLASRGSGNTIYFGEGSWLTVV.

This clone was detected only a few times. The chain uses TRBV6-2 or TRBV6-3 and TRBJ2-5, with D perhaps matching TRBD2 (5 bases). The CDR3 extends over 15 amino acids. V dropped 2 bases and J dropped 7 bases, with 17 bases sitting between them. Germline assignment: CDR1 MNHEY and CDR2 SVGEGT. The CDR3 here is CASSYERGIDVTQYF. The DNA for the CDR3 is TGTGCCAGCAGTTACGAACGGGGAATTGATGTGACCCAGTACTTC.

The sample holds one count of this clone. The chain recombines TRBV18 with TRBJ2-5; the match to TRBD1 covers 10 bases. The length of the CDR3 is 16 residues. Per the germline V gene, CDR1 is KGHSH and CDR2 is LQKENI. J was trimmed by 5 bases and V by 1 base; bases with no gene match: 7. This CDR3 reads CASSPRVGTGDETQYF. Here the CDR3 DNA reads TGTGCCAGCTCACCACGGGTTGGGACAGGGGATGAGACCCAGTACTTC. Full variable domain (rest looked up from reference TRBV18 and TRBJ2-5): NAGVMQNPRHLVRRRGQEARLRCSPMKGHSHVYWYRQLPEEGLKFMVYLQKENIIDESGMPKERFSAEFPKEGPSILRIQQVVRGDSAAYFCASSPRVGTGDETQYFGPGTRLLVL.

This clone was seen once. V gene TRBV15 combines with J gene TRBJ2-5; 8 positions match TRBD2. The trim removed 1 base at V and 7 bases at J, leaving 8 bases unmatched. CDR3 size: 15 residues. The germline V gene encodes CDR1 LNHNV and CDR2 YYDKDF (reference sequence). DNA for the CDR3: TGTGCCACCAGCAGAGCGGGGGGGGCCCGAGGGACCCAGTACTTC. Amino acid sequence: CATSRAGGARGTQYF.

This chain connects TRBV6-5 to TRBJ2-5; TRBD2 is a possible D gene (6 bases). Trimming stripped 8 bases from V and 7 bases from J, with 11 bases between. The length of the CDR3 is 11 residues. CDR1 and CDR2 from the germline V gene are MNHEY and SVGAGI. In nucleotides, the CDR3 is TGTGCCAGCGGGATTAGCGGGACCCAGTACTTC. Residues: CASGISGTQYF.

J is TRBJ1-5 and V is TRBV24-1; D not resolved. V shed 0 bases and J shed 6 bases, with 5 bases lying between them. The CDR3 consists of 13 residues. CDR1 KGHDR and CDR2 SFDVKD come from the germline V gene. The CDR3 DNA reads as TGTGCCACCAGTGATTTGCCCGGTCAGCCCCAGCATTTT. Residues: CATSDLPGQPQHF.

The DNA of the CDR3 is TGTGCCAGCAGCCCCTGGGGACTCGCCGGCACAGATACGCAGTATTTT. It is translated as CASSPWGLAGTDTQYF. The rearrangement uses TRBV11-3 and TRBJ2-3, with D possibly matching TRBD2 (6 bases). Germline lookup yields CDR1 SGHNT and CDR2 YENEEA. V was pared by 5 bases and J by 1 base, with 16 bases between. This CDR3 region has 16 residues.

This sequence joins TRBV5-1 and TRBJ2-1; TRBD2 matches 10 bases. The germline V gene has CDR1 SGHRS and CDR2 YFSETQ. J was trimmed by 8 bases and V by 5 bases; bases with no gene match: 16. The CDR3 totals 17 residues. This CDR3 reads CASSRSNSGRSRDEQFF. DNA of the CDR3: TGCGCCAGCAGTCGTAGTAATAGCGGGAGGTCCCGGGATGAGCAGTTCTTC. The full variable domain, completed using reference TRBV5-1 and TRBJ2-1, is KAGVTQTPRYLIKTRGQQVTLSCSPISGHRSVSWYQQTPGQGLQFLFEYFSETQRNKGNFPGRFSGRQFSNSRSEMNVSTLELGDSALYLCASSRSNSGRSRDEQFFGPGTRLTVL.

The chain combines TRBV11-1 with TRBJ2-5; TRBD1 matches at 11 bases. This CDR3 region has 15 residues. CDR1 is SGHAT, CDR2 FQDESV, per germline (reference sequence). After removal of 4 bases from V and 3 bases from J, the junction contained 4 bases not matched to a gene. The CDR3 DNA follows: TGTGCCAGCAGCTCACGGACAGGGGGCGAAGAGACCCAGTACTTC. Amino acid sequence: CASSSRTGGEETQYF.

The genes are TRBV9 and TRBJ1-1; D remains unclear. CDR3 length equals 16 residues. V lost 2 bases to trimming and J lost 4 bases, with 18 bases between them. Germline V CDR1 and CDR2: SGDLS, YYNGEE. The CDR3 reads CASSVGRDVFGTEAFF. The CDR3 DNA sequence: TGTGCCAGCAGCGTCGGGAGGGATGTTTTTGGCACTGAAGCTTTCTTT.

This chain uses TRBV18 with TRBJ1-1; 7 nucleotides agree with TRBD1. Germline loops: CDR1 KGHSH, CDR2 LQKENI. The CDR3 length is 16 residues. V lost 3 bases, J lost 1 base, and 8 bases stayed unmatched. CDR3 nucleotides: TGTGCCAGCTCACCCAGGACAGGCGTCTCGAACACTGAAGCTTTCTTT. As protein: CASSPRTGVSNTEAFF. Full variable domain (rest looked up from reference TRBV18 and TRBJ1-1): NAGVMQNPRHLVRRRGQEARLRCSPMKGHSHVYWYRQLPEEGLKFMVYLQKENIIDESGMPKERFSAEFPKEGPSILRIQQVVRGDSAAYFCASSPRTGVSNTEAFFGQGTRLTVV.

This chain connects TRBV25-1 to TRBJ2-2; possible D gene TRBD1, 6 bases. Per germline, CDR1 MGHDK and CDR2 SYGVNS. V was pared by 8 bases and J by 7 bases, with 11 bases between. The CDR3 is 12 residues long. DNA for the CDR3: TGTGCCAGCCAACAGGGCGTCGGGGAGCTGTTTTTT. This encodes CASQQGVGELFF.

V and J are TRBV7-6 and TRBJ2-5; 7 bases agree with TRBD1. V shed 0 bases and J 3 bases; nucleotides not matched to a gene: 10. The germline gives CDR1 SGHVS, CDR2 FNYEAQ. This CDR3 has 17 residues. This CDR3 reads CASSLASGTAVEETQYF. The CDR3 DNA is TGTGCCAGCAGCTTAGCCTCCGGGACAGCGGTAGAAGAGACCCAGTACTTC.

The chain is built from TRBV19 and TRBJ1-4, with a possible D match to TRBD1 (6 bases). V dropped 3 bases and J dropped 5 bases, with 16 bases sitting between them. CDR1 and CDR2 from the germline V gene are LNHDA and SQIVND (reference sequence). The CDR3 is 16 residues long. As DNA, the CDR3 is TGTGCCAGTAGTATTCGTCGGACAGCCCACAATGAAAAACTGTTTTTT. It specifies CASSIRRTAHNEKLFF.

CDR3 sequence (DNA): TGTGCCAGCAGTTACTCGCAGCGGGCGGAGACCCAGTACTTC. Its protein product is CASSYSQRAETQYF. The chain couples TRBV6-2 or TRBV6-3 to TRBJ2-5; possible D gene TRBD2, 6 bases. V gave up 0 bases and J gave up 5 bases, with 10 bases separating them. This CDR3 is 14 amino acids long. CDR1 and CDR2 from the germline V gene are MNHEY and SVGEGT.

The table lists this clone with a count of one. In nucleotides, the CDR3 is TGTGCCAGCAACCTCTGGGGGGATTCTAATGAAAAACTGTTTTTT. It translates to CASNLWGDSNEKLFF. V gene TRBV5-4 combines with J gene TRBJ1-4; D is perhaps TRBD1 (5 bases). Germline V gene sequence: CDR1 SGHNT, CDR2 YYREEE (reference sequence). Trimming shortened V by 6 bases and J by 3 bases, and 15 bases separated the two germline ends. This CDR3 region has 15 residues. Full variable domain (remainder filled in from reference TRBV5-4 and TRBJ1-4): ETGVTQSPTHLIKTRGQQVTLRCSSQSGHNTVSWYQQALGQGPQFIFQYYREEENGRGNFPPRFSGLQFPNYSSELNVNALELDDSALYLCASNLWGDSNEKLFFGSGTQLSVL.